Listed here are 11 T cell receptor beta chains from one sample, sequenced in a study of blood T cell repertoires in COVID-19. TCRdb keeps only in-frame clones here, not all; method: immunoSEQ multiplex PCR. The table shows over 150,000 clones, with more than 75% occurring only once. The sequenced sample consisted of peripheral blood. The receptors here all came from a woman between 70 and 85 years old with COVID-19, enrolled during active disease.

Remarks on this clone: Other DNA sequences in this sample translate to the same CDR3. The chain combines TRBV6-5 with TRBJ2-7; 9 bases align to TRBD1. Germline CDR1 and CDR2: MNHEY and SVGAGI. This CDR3 has 15 residues. Trimming took 2 bases from V and 2 from J; bases not matched to a gene: 4. The CDR3 reads CASSYLGQGTYEQYF. DNA of the CDR3: TGTGCCAGCAGTTACCTGGGACAGGGAACCTACGAGCAGTACTTC.

The rearrangement links TRBV19 to TRBJ2-7, with D possibly matching TRBD1 (5 bases). This CDR3 has 15 residues. Per the germline V gene, CDR1 is LNHDA and CDR2 is SQIVND (reference sequence). The V gene lost 2 bases and the J gene lost 0 bases, with 11 bases spanning the gap. For the CDR3, the DNA is TGTGCCAGTAGTATATCTGGGGCTAGCTCCTACGAGCAGTACTTC. Translated, it gives CASSISGASSYEQYF.

The CDR3: CASSFGTGSYNSPLHF. DNA for the CDR3: TGTGCCAGCAGTTTCGGGACAGGGTCCTATAATTCACCCCTCCACTTT. The V call is TRBV28, the J call TRBJ1-6; 9 positions match TRBD1. With V trimmed by 3 bases and J by 1 base, 1 base remained unmatched. Germline CDR1 and CDR2: MDHEN and SYDVKM. The CDR3 runs to 16 residues.

The gene calls are TRBV4-3 and TRBJ1-3; D is undetermined. Trimming left V 2 bases short and J 4 bases short, with 12 bases between. The CDR3 spans 15 residues. Germline CDR1 and CDR2: LGHNA and YSLEER. CDR3 residues: CASSQTVGSGNTIYF. CDR3 bases: TGCGCCAGCAGCCAAACAGTCGGTTCCGGAAACACCATATATTTT.

V usage is TRBV28 and J usage is TRBJ1-2; D not resolved. Looked up from germline, CDR1 is MDHEN and CDR2 is SYDVKM. Trimming removed 5 bases from V and 2 bases from J, with 9 bases in between. The CDR3 has 13 residues. CDR3 amino acids: CASSVSQNYGYTF. The CDR3 DNA reads TGTGCCAGCAGTGTTTCACAGAACTATGGCTACACCTTC.

This chain connects TRBV30 to TRBJ1-5, with 7 bases lining up with TRBD1. Germline-derived CDR1 and CDR2 are GTSNPN and SVGIG (reference sequence). J lost 3 bases, V lost 0 bases, and 5 bases had no gene match. This CDR3 region has 15 residues. Here the CDR3 DNA reads TGTGCCTGGAGTGTTCAGGGGGTCAACAATCAGCCCCAGCATTTT. Protein: CAWSVQGVNNQPQHF.

This chain connects TRBV9 to TRBJ2-5, with TRBD2 matching over 13 bases. From germline, CDR1 is SGDLS and CDR2 YYNGEE. The CDR3 length is 17 residues. The V segment lost 3 bases and the J segment 7 bases; nucleotides outside the gene matches: 12. The CDR3 region is CASSAHRTSGSSGTQYF. As DNA, the CDR3 is TGTGCCAGCAGCGCCCACCGGACTAGCGGGAGCTCCGGGACCCAGTACTTC.

V usage is TRBV18 and J usage is TRBJ1-4, with D uncertain. The CDR3 is 15 amino acids. The germline gives CDR1 KGHSH, CDR2 LQKENI. The ends were cut back, 0 bases at V and 5 bases at J, with 10 bases in the middle. CDR3 region: CASSPPNGLNEKLFF. CDR3 nucleotide sequence: TGTGCCAGCTCACCACCTAACGGACTGAATGAAAAACTGTTTTTT.

The chain joins TRBV4-1 to TRBJ1-5; the D gene is possibly TRBD1 (5 bases). CDR3 length equals 15 residues. V was trimmed by 0 bases and J by 4 bases, leaving 10 bases between them. Germline V gene data show CDR1 as MGHRA and CDR2 as YSYEKL. The DNA of the CDR3 is TGCGCCAGCAGCCAAGAGACAGCAATAAATCAGCCCCAGCATTTT. It translates to CASSQETAINQPQHF.

This sequence joins TRBV24-1 and TRBJ2-2; 9 bases align to TRBD1. The V and J ends lost 4 bases and 8 bases, in that order; junction bases with no gene match: 13. The CDR3 has 17 amino acids. The V gene's germline CDR1 is KGHDR and CDR2 SFDVKD. The CDR3 coding sequence is TGTGCCACCAGTGAGCCCCCGGGACAGGGTATTATTGGGGAGCTGTTTTTT. As protein: CATSEPPGQGIIGELFF.

V is TRBV27 and J is TRBJ2-2; 8 nucleotides match TRBD2. The CDR3 extends over 14 amino acids. CDR1 and CDR2 from the germline V gene are MNHEY and SMNVEV (reference sequence). Unmatched junction bases numbered 5, after V lost 5 bases and J lost 6 bases. This chain's CDR3 is CASSREGVAGELFF. Here the CDR3 DNA reads TGTGCCAGCAGTCGGGAGGGAGTGGCCGGGGAGCTGTTTTTT.